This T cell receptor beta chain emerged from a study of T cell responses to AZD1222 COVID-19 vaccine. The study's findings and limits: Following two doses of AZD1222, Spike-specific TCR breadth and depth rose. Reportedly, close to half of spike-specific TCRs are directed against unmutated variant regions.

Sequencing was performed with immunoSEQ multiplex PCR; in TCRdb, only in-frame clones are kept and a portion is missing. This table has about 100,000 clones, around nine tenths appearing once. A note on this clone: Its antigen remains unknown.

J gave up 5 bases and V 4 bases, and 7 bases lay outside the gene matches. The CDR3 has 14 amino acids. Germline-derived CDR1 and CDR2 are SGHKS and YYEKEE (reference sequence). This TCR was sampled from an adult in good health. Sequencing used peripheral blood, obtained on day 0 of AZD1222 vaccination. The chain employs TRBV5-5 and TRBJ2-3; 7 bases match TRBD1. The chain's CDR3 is CASSLTGDQDTQYF. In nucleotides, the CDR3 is TGTGCCAGCAGCCTTACAGGGGATCAAGATACGCAGTATTTT.